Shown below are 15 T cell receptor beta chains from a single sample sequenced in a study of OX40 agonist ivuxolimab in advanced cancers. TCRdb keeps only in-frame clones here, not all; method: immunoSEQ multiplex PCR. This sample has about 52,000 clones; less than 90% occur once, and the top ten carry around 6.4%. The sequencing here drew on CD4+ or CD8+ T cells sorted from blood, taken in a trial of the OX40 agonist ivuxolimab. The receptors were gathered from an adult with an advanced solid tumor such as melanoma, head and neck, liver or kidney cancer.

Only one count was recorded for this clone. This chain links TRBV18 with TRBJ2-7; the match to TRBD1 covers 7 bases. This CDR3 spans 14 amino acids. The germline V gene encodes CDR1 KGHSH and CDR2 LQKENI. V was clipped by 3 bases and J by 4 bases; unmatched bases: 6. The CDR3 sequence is CASSPGRDRYEQYF. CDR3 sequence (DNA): TGTGCCAGCTCACCGGGTCGGGACAGATACGAGCAGTACTTC.

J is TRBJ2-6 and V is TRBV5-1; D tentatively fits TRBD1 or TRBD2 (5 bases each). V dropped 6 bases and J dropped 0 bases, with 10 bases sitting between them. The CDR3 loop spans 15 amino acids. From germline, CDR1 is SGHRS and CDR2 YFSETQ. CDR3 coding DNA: TGCGCCAGCACCGGGACCCCCTCTGGGGCCAACGTCCTGACTTTC. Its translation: CASTGTPSGANVLTF.

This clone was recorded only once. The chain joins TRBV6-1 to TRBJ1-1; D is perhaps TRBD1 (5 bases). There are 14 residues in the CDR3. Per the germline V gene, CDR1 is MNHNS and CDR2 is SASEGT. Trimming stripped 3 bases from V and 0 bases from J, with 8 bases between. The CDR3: CASSEDTLNTEAFF. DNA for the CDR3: TGTGCCAGCAGTGAGGACACTTTGAACACTGAAGCTTTCTTT.

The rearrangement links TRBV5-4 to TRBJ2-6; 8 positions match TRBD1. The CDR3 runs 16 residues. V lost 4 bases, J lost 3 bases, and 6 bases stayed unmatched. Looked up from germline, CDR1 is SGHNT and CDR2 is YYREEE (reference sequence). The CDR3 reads CASSIQGALGANVLTF. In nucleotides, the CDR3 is TGTGCCAGCAGCATCCAGGGGGCGCTTGGGGCCAACGTCCTGACTTTC.

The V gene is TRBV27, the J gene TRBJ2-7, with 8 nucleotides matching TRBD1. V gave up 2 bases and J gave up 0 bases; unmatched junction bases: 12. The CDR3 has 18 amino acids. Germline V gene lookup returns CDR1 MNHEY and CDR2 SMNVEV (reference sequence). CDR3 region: CASSLVVRDRPSSYEQYF. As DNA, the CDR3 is TGTGCCAGCAGTTTAGTCGTGAGGGACAGGCCCAGCTCCTACGAGCAGTACTTC.

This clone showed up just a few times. CDR3 sequence: CASSPLGVGTGEEKLFF. The CDR3 nucleotides read TGTGCCAGCAGCCCGTTGGGGGTTGGGACAGGGGAGGAAAAACTGTTTTTT. This chain uses TRBV11-2 with TRBJ1-4; 10 bases align to TRBD1. Per germline, CDR1 SGHAT and CDR2 FQNNGV. This CDR3 spans 17 amino acids. Trimming removed 5 bases from V and 8 bases from J; junction bases left unmatched: 14.

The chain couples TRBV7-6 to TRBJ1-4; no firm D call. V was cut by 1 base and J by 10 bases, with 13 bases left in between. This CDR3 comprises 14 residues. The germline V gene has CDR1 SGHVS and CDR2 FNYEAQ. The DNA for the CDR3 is TGTGCCAGCAGCTTAGTCGGGGTTTCCGGAAAACTGTTTTTT. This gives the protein CASSLVGVSGKLFF.

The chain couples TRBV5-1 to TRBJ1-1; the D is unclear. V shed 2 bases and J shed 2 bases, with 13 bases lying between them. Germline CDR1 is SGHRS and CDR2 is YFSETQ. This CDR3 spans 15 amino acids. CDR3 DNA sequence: TGCGCCAGCAGCTTACTTGGGCAGGTCAACACTGAAGCTTTCTTT. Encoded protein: CASSLLGQVNTEAFF.

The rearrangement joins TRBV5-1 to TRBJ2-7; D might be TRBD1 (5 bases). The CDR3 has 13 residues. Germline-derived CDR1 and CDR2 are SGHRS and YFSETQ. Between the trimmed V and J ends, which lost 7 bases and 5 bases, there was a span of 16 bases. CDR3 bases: TGCGCCAGCTCTGGCACCATAGGGGACGAGCAGTACTTC. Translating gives CASSGTIGDEQYF.

CDR3 residues: CASRRDSTGELFF. CDR3 DNA: TGTGCCAGCAGGAGGGACAGCACCGGGGAGCTGTTTTTT. The chain joins TRBV11-2 to TRBJ2-2; 7 bases match TRBD1. The germline V gene encodes CDR1 SGHAT and CDR2 FQNNGV. Trimming removed 6 bases from V and 4 bases from J; junction bases left unmatched: 2. The CDR3 extends over 13 amino acids.

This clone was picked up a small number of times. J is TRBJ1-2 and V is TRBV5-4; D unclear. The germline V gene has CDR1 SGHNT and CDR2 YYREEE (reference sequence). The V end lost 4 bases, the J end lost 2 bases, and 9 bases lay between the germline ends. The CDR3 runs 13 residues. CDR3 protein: CASSPDTNYGYTF. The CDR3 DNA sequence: TGTGCCAGCAGCCCAGACACAAACTATGGCTACACCTTC. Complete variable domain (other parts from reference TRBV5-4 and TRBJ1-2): ETGVTQSPTHLIKTRGQQVTLRCSSQSGHNTVSWYQQALGQGPQFIFQYYREEENGRGNFPPRFSGLQFPNYSSELNVNALELDDSALYLCASSPDTNYGYTFGSGTRLTVV.

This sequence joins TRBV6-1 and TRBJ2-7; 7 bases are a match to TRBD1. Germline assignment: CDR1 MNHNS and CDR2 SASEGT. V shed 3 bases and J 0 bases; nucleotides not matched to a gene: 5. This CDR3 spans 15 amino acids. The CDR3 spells CASSDRQGPSYEQYF. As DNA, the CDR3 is TGTGCCAGCAGTGACAGACAGGGACCCTCCTACGAGCAGTACTTC.

The CDR3 here is CASSDPGRGPPYGYTF. CDR3 coding DNA: TGTGCCAGCAGTGACCCCGGGAGGGGGCCGCCCTATGGCTACACCTTC. The rearrangement uses TRBV28 and TRBJ1-2; 7 bases align to TRBD1. This CDR3 contains 16 residues. Germline trimming cut 5 bases from V and 4 bases from J; bases unmatched to any gene: 13. The germline gives CDR1 MDHEN, CDR2 SYDVKM.

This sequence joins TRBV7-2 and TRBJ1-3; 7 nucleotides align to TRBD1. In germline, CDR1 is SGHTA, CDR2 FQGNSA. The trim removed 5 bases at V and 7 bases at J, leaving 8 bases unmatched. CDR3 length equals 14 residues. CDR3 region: CASSLGQLGNTIYF. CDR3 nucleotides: TGTGCCAGCAGCCTGGGACAGCTTGGGAACACCATATATTTT. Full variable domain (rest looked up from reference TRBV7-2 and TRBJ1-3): GAGVSQSPSNKVTEKGKDVELRCDPISGHTALYWYRQSLGQGLEFLIYFQGNSAPDKSGLPSDRFSAERTGGSVSTLTIQRTQQEDSAVYLCASSLGQLGNTIYFGEGSWLTVV.

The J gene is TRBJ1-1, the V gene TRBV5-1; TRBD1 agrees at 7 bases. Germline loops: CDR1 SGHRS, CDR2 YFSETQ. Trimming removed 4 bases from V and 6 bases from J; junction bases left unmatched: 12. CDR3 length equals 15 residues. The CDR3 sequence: CASSPNRGGTPEAFF. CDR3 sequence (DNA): TGCGCCAGCAGCCCTAACAGGGGAGGGACCCCTGAAGCTTTCTTT.